The T cell receptor (beta chain) described here comes from a study of T-cell memory formation after mild COVID-19. Germline V CDR1 and CDR2: SGHVS, FNYEAQ. V was shortened by 6 bases and J by 4 bases, with 15 bases between the two germline ends. The CDR3 length is 14 residues. TCRdb redid the calling of the 5' RACE reads with MiXCR, one entry per CDR3 protein. The table includes about 62,000 distinct CDR3 sequences, about 10% detected once. The sequence derives from a man aged 18 to 30 who had mild COVID-19 (a few samples of this study predate the infection). Cell type and time point are not known. The sequencing sample was made of PBMCs or a T cell subset sorted from them (not recorded which). The chain couples TRBV7-6 to TRBJ1-2, with D perhaps matching TRBD1 (6 bases). In DNA form, the CDR3 reads TGTGCCAGCAGTCCCGCGGACAGAATCTATGGCTACACCTTC. Amino acid sequence: CASSPADRIYGYTF.